This TCR beta chain was sequenced during a study of T-cell reconstitution after alpha-beta-depleted transplantation in children. Ten or more counts support this clonotype. Preparation of the TCRbeta library was carried out with unique molecular identifiers. TCRdb used MiXCR to reprocess the PCR reads, holding one entry per CDR3 protein. The profile shows over 550,000 distinct CDR3 sequences, over 9.5% of them singletons. V was clipped by 5 bases and J by 2 bases, with 10 bases between them. This CDR3 region has 13 residues. Sequencing used PBMCs from the stem cell graft donor, obtained from the stem cell graft. The V gene is TRBV12-3 or TRBV12-4, the J gene TRBJ2-7; no reliable D call. The receptor comes from a human donor who donated a stem cell graft to a child with acute myeloid leukemia. Here the CDR3 DNA reads TGTGCCAGCAGTCTTTCAGTCGCCTACGAGCAGTACTTC. Its translation: CASSLSVAYEQYF.